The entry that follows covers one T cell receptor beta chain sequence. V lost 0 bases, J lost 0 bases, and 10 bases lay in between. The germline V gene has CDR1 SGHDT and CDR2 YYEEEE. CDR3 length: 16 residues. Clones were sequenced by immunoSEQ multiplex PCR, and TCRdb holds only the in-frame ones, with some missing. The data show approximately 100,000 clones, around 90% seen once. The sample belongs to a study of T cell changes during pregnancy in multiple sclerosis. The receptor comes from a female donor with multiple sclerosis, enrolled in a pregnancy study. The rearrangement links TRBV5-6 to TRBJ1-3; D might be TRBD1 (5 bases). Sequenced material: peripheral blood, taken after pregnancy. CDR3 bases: TGTGCCAGCAGCTTGGGGGGCCCCAACTCTGGAAACACCATATATTTT. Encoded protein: CASSLGGPNSGNTIYF.